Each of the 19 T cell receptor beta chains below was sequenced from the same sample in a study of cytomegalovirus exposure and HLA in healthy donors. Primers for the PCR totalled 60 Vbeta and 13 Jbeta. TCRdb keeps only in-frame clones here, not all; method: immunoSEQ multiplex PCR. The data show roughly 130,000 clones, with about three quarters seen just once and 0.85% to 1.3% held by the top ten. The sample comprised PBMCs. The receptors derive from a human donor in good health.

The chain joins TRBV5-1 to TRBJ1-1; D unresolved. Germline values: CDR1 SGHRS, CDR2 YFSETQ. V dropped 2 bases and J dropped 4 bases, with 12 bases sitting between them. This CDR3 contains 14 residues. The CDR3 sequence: CASSFDGSGTEAFF. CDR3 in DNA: TGCGCCAGCAGCTTTGACGGGTCTGGCACTGAAGCTTTCTTT. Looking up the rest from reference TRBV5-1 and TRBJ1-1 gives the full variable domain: KAGVTQTPRYLIKTRGQQVTLSCSPISGHRSVSWYQQTPGQGLQFLFEYFSETQRNKGNFPGRFSGRQFSNSRSEMNVSTLELGDSALYLCASSFDGSGTEAFFGQGTRLTVV.

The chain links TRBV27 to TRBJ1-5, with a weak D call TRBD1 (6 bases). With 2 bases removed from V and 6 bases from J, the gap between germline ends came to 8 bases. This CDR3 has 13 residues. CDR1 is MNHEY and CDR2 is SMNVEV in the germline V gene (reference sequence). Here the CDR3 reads CASSLRGGQPQHF. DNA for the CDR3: TGTGCCAGCAGTTTAAGGGGGGGTCAGCCCCAGCATTTT.

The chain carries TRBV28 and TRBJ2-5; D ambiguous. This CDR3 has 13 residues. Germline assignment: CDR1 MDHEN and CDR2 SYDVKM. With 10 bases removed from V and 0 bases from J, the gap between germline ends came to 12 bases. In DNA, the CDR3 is TGTGCCACTGAAGTAACTAACCAAGAGACCCAGTACTTC. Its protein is CATEVTNQETQYF.

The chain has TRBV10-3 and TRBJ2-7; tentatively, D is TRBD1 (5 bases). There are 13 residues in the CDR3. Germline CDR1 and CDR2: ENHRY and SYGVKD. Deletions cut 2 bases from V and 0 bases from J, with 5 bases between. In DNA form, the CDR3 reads TGTGCCATCAGTGAGGACAGCTCCTACGAGCAGTACTTC. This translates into CAISEDSSYEQYF.

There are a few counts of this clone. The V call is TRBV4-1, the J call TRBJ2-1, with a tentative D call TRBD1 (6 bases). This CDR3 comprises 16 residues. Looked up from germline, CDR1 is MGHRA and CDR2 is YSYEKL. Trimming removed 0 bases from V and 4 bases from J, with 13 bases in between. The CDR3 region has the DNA TGCGCCAGCAGCCAAGAAGCCCTCACAGGGTACAATGAGCAGTTCTTC. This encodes CASSQEALTGYNEQFF.

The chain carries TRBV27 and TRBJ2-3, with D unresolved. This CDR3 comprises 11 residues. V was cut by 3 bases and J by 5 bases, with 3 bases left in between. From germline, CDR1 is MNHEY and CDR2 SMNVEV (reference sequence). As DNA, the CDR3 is TGTGCCAGCAGTTTCAGAGATACGCAGTATTTT. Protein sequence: CASSFRDTQYF.

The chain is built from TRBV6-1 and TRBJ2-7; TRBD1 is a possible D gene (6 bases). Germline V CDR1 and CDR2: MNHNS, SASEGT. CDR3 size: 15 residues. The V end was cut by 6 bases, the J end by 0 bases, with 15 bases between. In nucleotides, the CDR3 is TGTGCCAGCAGACCGTTACAGGGTATCTCCTACGAGCAGTACTTC. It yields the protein CASRPLQGISYEQYF.

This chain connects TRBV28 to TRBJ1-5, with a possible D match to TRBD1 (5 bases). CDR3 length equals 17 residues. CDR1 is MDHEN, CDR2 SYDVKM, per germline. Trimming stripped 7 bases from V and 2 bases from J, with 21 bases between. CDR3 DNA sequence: TGTGCCAGCAATAGGAGGGACTATACGGGCGGCAATCAGCCCCAGCATTTT. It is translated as CASNRRDYTGGNQPQHF.

The CDR3 DNA reads as TGTGCCAGCAGCCAAGATCAGGGAGGGTATGGCTACACCTTC. As protein: CASSQDQGGYGYTF. The gene calls are TRBV14 and TRBJ1-2; a possible D gene is TRBD1 (5 bases). The CDR3 loop spans 14 amino acids. Trimming took off 0 bases at V and 5 bases at J, with 10 bases between the two ends. CDR1 is SGHDN, CDR2 FVKESK, per germline.

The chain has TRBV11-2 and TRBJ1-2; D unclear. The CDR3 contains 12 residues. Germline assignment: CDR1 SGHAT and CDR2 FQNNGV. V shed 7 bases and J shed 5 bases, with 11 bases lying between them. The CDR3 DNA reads TGTGCCAGCACCCACATCCCATATGGCTACACCTTC. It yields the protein CASTHIPYGYTF.

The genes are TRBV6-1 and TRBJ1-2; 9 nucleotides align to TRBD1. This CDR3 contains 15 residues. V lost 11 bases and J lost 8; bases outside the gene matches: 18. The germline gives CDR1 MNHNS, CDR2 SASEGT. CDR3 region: CACHSAGLDRGGYTF. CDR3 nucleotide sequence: TGTGCCTGTCATTCTGCCGGTTTGGACAGGGGCGGCTACACCTTC.

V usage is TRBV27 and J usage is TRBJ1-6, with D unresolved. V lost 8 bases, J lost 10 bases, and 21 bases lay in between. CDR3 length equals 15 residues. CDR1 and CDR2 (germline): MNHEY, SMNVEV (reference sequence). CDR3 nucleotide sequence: TGTGCCAGCGCGTTAGGACTTTTCCGGGGATCACCCCTCCACTTT. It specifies CASALGLFRGSPLHF.

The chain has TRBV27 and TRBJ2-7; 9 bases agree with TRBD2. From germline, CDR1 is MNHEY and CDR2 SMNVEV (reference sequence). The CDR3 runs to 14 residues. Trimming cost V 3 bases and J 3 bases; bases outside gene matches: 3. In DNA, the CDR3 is TGTGCCAGCAGTTTGAGCGGGGGGTACTACGAGCAGTACTTC. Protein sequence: CASSLSGGYYEQYF.

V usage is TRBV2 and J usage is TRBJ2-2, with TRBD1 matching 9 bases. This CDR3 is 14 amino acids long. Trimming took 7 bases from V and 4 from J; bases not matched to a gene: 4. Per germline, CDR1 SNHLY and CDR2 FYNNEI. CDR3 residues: CASKDRGVTGELFF. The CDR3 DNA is TGTGCCAGCAAGGACAGGGGTGTCACCGGGGAGCTGTTTTTT.

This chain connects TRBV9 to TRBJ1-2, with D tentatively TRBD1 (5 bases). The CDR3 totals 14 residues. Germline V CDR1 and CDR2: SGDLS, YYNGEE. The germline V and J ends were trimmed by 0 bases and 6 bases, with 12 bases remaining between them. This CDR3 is CASSVAQGRDGYTF. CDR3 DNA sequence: TGTGCCAGCAGCGTAGCCCAGGGTAGAGATGGCTACACCTTC.

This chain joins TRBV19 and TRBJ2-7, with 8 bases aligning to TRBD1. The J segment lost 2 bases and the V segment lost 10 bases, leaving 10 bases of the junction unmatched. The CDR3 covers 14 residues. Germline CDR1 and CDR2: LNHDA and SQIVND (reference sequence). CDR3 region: CATLTGTGPYEQYF. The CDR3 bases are TGTGCCACCCTCACCGGGACAGGCCCCTACGAGCAGTACTTC.

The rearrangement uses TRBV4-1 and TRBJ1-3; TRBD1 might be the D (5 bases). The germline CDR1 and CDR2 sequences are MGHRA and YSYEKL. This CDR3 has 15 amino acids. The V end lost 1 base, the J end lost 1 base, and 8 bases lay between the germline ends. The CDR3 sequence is CASSQGQFSGNTIYF. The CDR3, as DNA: TGCGCCAGCAGCCAAGGACAGTTTTCTGGAAACACCATATATTTT.

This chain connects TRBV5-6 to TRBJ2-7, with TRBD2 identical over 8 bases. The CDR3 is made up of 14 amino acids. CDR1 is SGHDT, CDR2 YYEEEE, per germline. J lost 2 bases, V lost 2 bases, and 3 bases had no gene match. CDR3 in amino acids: CASSFVGGAYEQYF. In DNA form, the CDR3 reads TGTGCCAGCAGCTTTGTCGGGGGGGCCTACGAGCAGTACTTC.

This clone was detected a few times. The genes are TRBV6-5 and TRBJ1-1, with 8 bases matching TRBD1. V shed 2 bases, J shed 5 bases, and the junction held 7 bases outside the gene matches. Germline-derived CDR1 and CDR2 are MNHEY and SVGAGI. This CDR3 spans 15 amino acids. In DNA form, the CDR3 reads TGTGCCAGCAGTTACGCAGGGGGCGTCGGTACTGAAGCTTTCTTT. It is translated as CASSYAGGVGTEAFF.